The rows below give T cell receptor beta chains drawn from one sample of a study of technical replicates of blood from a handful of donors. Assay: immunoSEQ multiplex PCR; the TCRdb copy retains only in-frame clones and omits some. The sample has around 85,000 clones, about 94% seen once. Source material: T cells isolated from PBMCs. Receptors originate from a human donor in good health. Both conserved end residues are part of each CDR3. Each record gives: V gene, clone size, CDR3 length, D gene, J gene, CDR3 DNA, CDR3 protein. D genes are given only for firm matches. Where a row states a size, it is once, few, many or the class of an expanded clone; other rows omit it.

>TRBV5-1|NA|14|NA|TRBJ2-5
TGCGCCAGCAGCTTTGGGGGCTTAAAAGAGACCCAGTACTTC
CASSFGGLKETQYF
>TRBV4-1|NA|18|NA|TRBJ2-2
TGCGCCAGCAGCCAAGGAAAGGGGGTTACCGCCAACACCGGGGAGCTGTTTTTT
CASSQGKGVTANTGELFF
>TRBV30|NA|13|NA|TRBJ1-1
TGTGCCTGGACTACCCTTCTCTATGTTGAAGCTTTCTTT
CAWTTLLYVEAFF
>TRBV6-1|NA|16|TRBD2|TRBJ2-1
TGTGCCAGCAGTGATTGGACTAGCGGTACTTACAATGAGCAGTTCTTC
CASSDWTSGTYNEQFF
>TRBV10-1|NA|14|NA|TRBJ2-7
TGCGCCAGCAGTGAGTTGAGAGGGCCCTACGAGCAGTACTTC
CASSELRGPYEQYF
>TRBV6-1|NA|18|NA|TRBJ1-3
TGTGCCAGCAGTGAATTAAGAAGGGGTTTTCTCTCTGGAAACACCATATATTTT
CASSELRRGFLSGNTIYF
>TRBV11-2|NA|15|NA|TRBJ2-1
TGTGCCAGCAGCTTCCCCGCGGGCTCCTACAATGAGCAGTTCTTC
CASSFPAGSYNEQFF
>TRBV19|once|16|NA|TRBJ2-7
TGTGCCAGTAGAGGGAATGGCGGGGTAAGCTCCTACGAGCAGTACTTC
CASRGNGGVSSYEQYF
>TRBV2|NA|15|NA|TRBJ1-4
TGTGCCAGCAGAGATCCCGGGACAACTAATGAAAAACTGTTTTTT
CASRDPGTTNEKLFF
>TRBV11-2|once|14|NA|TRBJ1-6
TGTGCCAGCAGCTCAAGGGGGGGGAATTCACCCCTCCACTTT
CASSSRGGNSPLHF
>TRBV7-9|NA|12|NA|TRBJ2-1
TGTGCCAGCAGCTTACGGGTGAATGAGCAGTTCTTC
CASSLRVNEQFF
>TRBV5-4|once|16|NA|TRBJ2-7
TGTGCCAGTGGGATCGGGGGAGCGAAGGATGGCTACGAGCAGTACTTC
CASGIGGAKDGYEQYF
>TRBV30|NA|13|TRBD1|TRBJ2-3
TGTGCCTGGGACAGGGGGCCCACAGATACGCAGTATTTT
CAWDRGPTDTQYF
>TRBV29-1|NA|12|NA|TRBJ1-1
TGCAGCGCACACAGGGTTGGCACTGAAGCTTTCTTT
CSAHRVGTEAFF
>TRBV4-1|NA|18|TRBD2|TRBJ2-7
TGCGCCAGCAGCCAAGAGGTTGGATCTAGCGGGAGATCCTACGAGCAGTACTTC
CASSQEVGSSGRSYEQYF
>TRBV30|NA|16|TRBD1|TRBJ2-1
TGTGCCTGGACCCCATCCCACCAGGACAGGTACAATGAGCAGTTCTTC
CAWTPSHQDRYNEQFF